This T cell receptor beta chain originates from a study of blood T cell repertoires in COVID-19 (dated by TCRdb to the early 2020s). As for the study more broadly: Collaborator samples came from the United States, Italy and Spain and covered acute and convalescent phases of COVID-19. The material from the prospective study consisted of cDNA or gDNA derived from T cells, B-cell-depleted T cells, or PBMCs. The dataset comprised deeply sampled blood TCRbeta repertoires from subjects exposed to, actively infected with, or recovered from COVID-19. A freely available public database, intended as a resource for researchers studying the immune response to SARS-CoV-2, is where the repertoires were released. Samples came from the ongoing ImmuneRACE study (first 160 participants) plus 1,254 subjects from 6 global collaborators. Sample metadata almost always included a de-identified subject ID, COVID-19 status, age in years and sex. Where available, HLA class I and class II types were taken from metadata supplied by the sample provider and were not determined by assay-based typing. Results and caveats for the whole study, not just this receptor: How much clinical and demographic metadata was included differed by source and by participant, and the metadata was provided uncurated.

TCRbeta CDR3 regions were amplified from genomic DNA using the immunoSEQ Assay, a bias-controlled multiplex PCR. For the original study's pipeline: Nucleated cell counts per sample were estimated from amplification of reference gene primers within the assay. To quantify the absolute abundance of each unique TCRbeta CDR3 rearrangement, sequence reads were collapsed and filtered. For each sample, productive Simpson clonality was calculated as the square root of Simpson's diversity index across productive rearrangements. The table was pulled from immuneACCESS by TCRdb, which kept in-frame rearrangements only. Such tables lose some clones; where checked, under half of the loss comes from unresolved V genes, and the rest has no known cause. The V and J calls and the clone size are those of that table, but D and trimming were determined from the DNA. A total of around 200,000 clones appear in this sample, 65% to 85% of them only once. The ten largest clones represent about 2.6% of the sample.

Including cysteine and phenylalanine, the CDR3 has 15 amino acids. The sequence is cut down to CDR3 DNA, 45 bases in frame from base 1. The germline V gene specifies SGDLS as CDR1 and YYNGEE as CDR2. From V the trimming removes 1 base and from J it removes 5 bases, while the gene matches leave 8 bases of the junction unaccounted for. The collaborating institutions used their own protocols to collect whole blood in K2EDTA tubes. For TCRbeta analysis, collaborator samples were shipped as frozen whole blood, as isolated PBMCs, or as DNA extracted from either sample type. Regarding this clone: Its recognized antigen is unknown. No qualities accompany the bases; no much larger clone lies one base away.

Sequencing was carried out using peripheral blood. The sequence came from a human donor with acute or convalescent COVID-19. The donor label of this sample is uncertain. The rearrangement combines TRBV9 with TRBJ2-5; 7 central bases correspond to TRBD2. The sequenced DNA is TGTGCCAGCAGCGTATCAGGACTAGTAGACGAGACCCAGTACTTC. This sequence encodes CASSVSGLVDETQYF.